Listed here are 22 T cell receptor beta chains from one sample, sequenced in a study of shared clonotypes between healthy human individuals. Here immunoSEQ multiplex PCR was the method, and the copy in TCRdb shows in-frame clones only, minus some. Here the sample spans 2 million to 2.5 million clones, 85% to 95% being singletons. Sequencing was performed on naive CD4+ T cells from PBMCs. Specified subset: CD45RA+ positively selected. The origin of the receptors is a man aged 18 to 35 in good health. Some clones in this sample may be carry-over from other donors' samples.

V is TRBV29-1 and J is TRBJ1-1, with 7 bases that match TRBD1. The length of the CDR3 is 15 residues. Trimming at V came to 4 bases and at J to 0 bases, leaving 8 bases not matched to a gene. Germline CDR1 reads SQVTM; CDR2 reads ANQGSEA. The chain's CDR3 is CSVAFQGGLNTEAFF. The CDR3 DNA reads TGCAGCGTTGCATTCCAGGGGGGTCTGAACACTGAAGCTTTCTTT.

The chain links TRBV5-1 to TRBJ2-3; possibly TRBD1 for D (5 bases). The V gene lost 0 bases and the J gene lost 10 bases, with 18 bases spanning the gap. Germline values: CDR1 SGHRS, CDR2 YFSETQ. The CDR3 has 15 amino acids. CDR3 DNA sequence: TGCGCCAGCAGCTTGGAGGGGCAGGTCCATGGTTCGCAGTATTTT. It encodes CASSLEGQVHGSQYF.

The rearrangement links TRBV18 to TRBJ2-5; D ambiguous. Germline V gene sequence: CDR1 KGHSH, CDR2 LQKENI. Trimming removed 3 bases from V and 4 bases from J, with 15 bases in between. The length of the CDR3 is 15 residues. The CDR3 sequence: CASSPGLDSGETQYF. CDR3 DNA: TGTGCCAGCTCACCGGGCCTCGATTCGGGAGAGACCCAGTACTTC.

V usage is TRBV7-9 and J usage is TRBJ2-5; 7 positions match TRBD1. V gave up 5 bases and J gave up 2 bases; unmatched junction bases: 11. Looked up from germline, CDR1 is SEHNR and CDR2 is FQNEAQ (reference sequence). This CDR3 has 16 amino acids. CDR3 amino acids: CASSPRTGQGQETQYF. As DNA, the CDR3 is TGTGCCAGCAGCCCGCGGACAGGCCAGGGGCAAGAGACCCAGTACTTC.

The chain has TRBV28 and TRBJ2-7, with D possibly being TRBD2 (6 bases). Trimming left V 6 bases short and J 0 bases short, with 15 bases between. The CDR3 is 15 amino acids. Looked up from germline, CDR1 is MDHEN and CDR2 is SYDVKM. The CDR3 here is CASSNAGFDSYEQYF. CDR3 DNA: TGTGCCAGCAGCAACGCGGGGTTTGACTCCTACGAGCAGTACTTC.

This clone was detected only once. This CDR3 reads CASSVDLGGPGNEQFF. The CDR3 DNA is TGTGCCAGCAGCGTAGACCTCGGAGGGCCGGGTAATGAGCAGTTCTTC. This chain links TRBV9 with TRBJ2-1; a weak D match, TRBD2 (6 bases). This CDR3 comprises 16 residues. V lost 0 bases, J lost 7 bases, and 17 bases lay in between. CDR1 and CDR2 from the germline V gene are SGDLS and YYNGEE.

This sequence joins TRBV29-1 and TRBJ1-2; perhaps TRBD1 as D (6 bases). V dropped 1 base and J dropped 6 bases, with 12 bases sitting between them. Germline V gene sequence: CDR1 SQVTM, CDR2 ANQGSEA. The length of the CDR3 is 13 residues. CDR3 amino acids: CSVEGGTYNGYTF. The DNA of the CDR3 is TGCAGCGTTGAAGGTGGGACATACAATGGCTACACCTTC.

The rearrangement uses TRBV11-2 and TRBJ2-7, with D possibly TRBD1 on 7 matching bases. Germline V gives CDR1 SGHAT, CDR2 FQNNGV. This CDR3 is built from 14 residues. Deletions cut 5 bases from V and 3 bases from J, with 14 bases between. CDR3 amino acids: CASSGGTAYYEQYF. CDR3 nucleotides: TGTGCCAGCAGCGGAGGGACAGCGTACTACGAGCAGTACTTC.

The V and J genes are TRBV5-1 and TRBJ2-1, with D maybe TRBD1 (5 bases). The length of the CDR3 is 14 residues. CDR1 is SGHRS, CDR2 YFSETQ, per germline. Between the trimmed V and J ends, which lost 0 bases and 10 bases, there was a span of 14 bases. CDR3 DNA: TGCGCCAGCAGCTTGGTGGCAGGGTCAGGGGAGCAGTTCTTC. Protein: CASSLVAGSGEQFF.

The chain links TRBV7-8 to TRBJ1-4; D is possibly TRBD1 (5 bases). Germline CDR1 SGHVS, CDR2 FQNEAQ. V lost 7 bases and J lost 0, with 15 bases in between. CDR3 length equals 16 residues. The DNA of the CDR3 is TGTGCCAGCATCGCTACAGGAATTGCAACTAATGAAAAACTGTTTTTT. It translates to CASIATGIATNEKLFF.

V gene TRBV5-1 combines with J gene TRBJ2-7, with 9 bases lining up with TRBD2. The CDR3 runs to 15 residues. CDR1 and CDR2 from the germline V gene are SGHRS and YFSETQ. After removal of 0 bases from V and 6 bases from J, the junction contained 7 bases not matched to a gene. The CDR3 nucleotides read TGCGCCAGCAGCTTGGTTTTAGCGGGAGCAGGCGAGCAGTACTTC. Translating gives CASSLVLAGAGEQYF.

The chain recombines TRBV5-1 with TRBJ2-1; possibly TRBD2 for D (5 bases). The germline gives CDR1 SGHRS, CDR2 YFSETQ. Trimming took off 2 bases at V and 3 bases at J, with 9 bases between the two ends. CDR3 length equals 14 residues. The CDR3 region is CASSFKADYNEQFF. CDR3 nucleotides: TGCGCCAGCAGCTTCAAAGCGGACTACAATGAGCAGTTCTTC.

This chain connects TRBV19 to TRBJ2-7, with D perhaps TRBD2 (6 bases). The CDR3 is made up of 14 amino acids. Per germline, CDR1 LNHDA and CDR2 SQIVND (reference sequence). Trimming removed 1 base from V and 1 base from J, with 8 bases in between. CDR3 sequence reads: CASSIAGESYEQYF. CDR3 bases: TGTGCCAGTAGTATAGCGGGAGAGTCCTACGAGCAGTACTTC.

The genes are TRBV29-1 and TRBJ2-7; the D call may be TRBD1 or TRBD2 (7 bases each). The CDR3 sequence is 12 residues long. V lost 7 bases and J lost 5, with 15 bases in between. Germline assignment: CDR1 SQVTM and CDR2 ANQGSEA. The CDR3 is CSAGGDSHEQYF. CDR3 DNA: TGCAGCGCTGGGGGGGACAGCCACGAGCAGTACTTC.

The genes are TRBV27 and TRBJ2-2; D is perhaps TRBD2 (7 bases). From germline, CDR1 is MNHEY and CDR2 SMNVEV (reference sequence). Between the trimmed V and J ends, which lost 5 bases and 4 bases, there was a span of 23 bases. This CDR3 comprises 18 residues. The CDR3: CASSPAPGRGRGTGELFF. The DNA for the CDR3 is TGTGCCAGCAGTCCGGCCCCTGGGCGGGGGCGAGGCACCGGGGAGCTGTTTTTT.

This sequence joins TRBV28 and TRBJ2-3; D uncertain. Trimming left V 7 bases short and J 1 base short, with 6 bases between. Germline lookup yields CDR1 MDHEN and CDR2 SYDVKM. The CDR3 length is 12 residues. CDR3 amino acids: CASNTGTDTQYF. In DNA form, the CDR3 reads TGTGCCAGCAATACAGGCACAGATACGCAGTATTTT.

The chain employs TRBV30 and TRBJ1-1; D not certain. The CDR3 has 12 amino acids. Trimming shortened V by 3 bases and J by 1 base, and 6 bases separated the two germline ends. Germline CDR1 is GTSNPN and CDR2 is SVGIG (reference sequence). The CDR3 sequence: CAWRQPNTEAFF. The CDR3, as DNA: TGTGCCTGGAGGCAACCGAACACTGAAGCTTTCTTT.

With respect to this clone: Other DNA sequences in this specimen translate into the identical CDR3. This chain uses TRBV6-1 with TRBJ1-1, with 7 bases aligning to TRBD1. The V gene's germline CDR1 is MNHNS and CDR2 SASEGT. This CDR3 contains 13 residues. Trimming cost V 6 bases and J 4 bases; bases outside gene matches: 5. The CDR3 spells CASSLQGSTEAFF. CDR3 sequence (DNA): TGTGCCAGCAGCCTACAGGGGTCCACTGAAGCTTTCTTT.

In the case of this clone: Other DNA sequences from this sample encode an identical CDR3 as well. The chain employs TRBV25-1 and TRBJ2-2; no firm D call. This CDR3 comprises 14 residues. Germline lookup yields CDR1 MGHDK and CDR2 SYGVNS. V lost 2 bases and J lost 2, with 6 bases in between. The CDR3 spells CASSERTNTGELFF. The CDR3 DNA sequence: TGTGCCAGCAGTGAACGGACCAACACCGGGGAGCTGTTTTTT.

This sequence joins TRBV5-1 and TRBJ1-2; TRBD1 is a possible D gene (6 bases). The V gene's germline CDR1 is SGHRS and CDR2 YFSETQ. CDR3 length: 15 residues. V lost 1 base to trimming and J lost 7 bases, with 17 bases between them. For the CDR3, the DNA is TGCGCCAGCAGCTTGCGCCAAACCAGGGGCATTGGCTACACCTTC. It codes for CASSLRQTRGIGYTF. Variable domain in full (rest from reference TRBV5-1 and TRBJ1-2): KAGVTQTPRYLIKTRGQQVTLSCSPISGHRSVSWYQQTPGQGLQFLFEYFSETQRNKGNFPGRFSGRQFSNSRSEMNVSTLELGDSALYLCASSLRQTRGIGYTFGSGTRLTVV.

The V and J genes are TRBV19 and TRBJ1-1, with 8 bases that match TRBD1. Germline values: CDR1 LNHDA, CDR2 SQIVND (reference sequence). CDR3 length equals 14 residues. V dropped 6 bases and J dropped 4; count of bases not matched to a gene: 7. The chain's CDR3 is CASSSQGGSTEAFF. In nucleotides, the CDR3 is TGTGCCAGTAGCTCACAGGGGGGATCCACTGAAGCTTTCTTT.

This clone has only a few counts. The CDR3 sequence: CASTRTGVNTEAFF. The DNA of the CDR3 is TGCGCCAGCACCCGGACAGGGGTAAACACTGAAGCTTTCTTT. The chain links TRBV5-1 to TRBJ1-1; 9 nucleotides agree with TRBD1. Germline V gene lookup returns CDR1 SGHRS and CDR2 YFSETQ. The CDR3 extends over 14 amino acids. Trimming took 6 bases from V and 2 from J; bases not matched to a gene: 5. Full variable domain (remainder filled in from reference TRBV5-1 and TRBJ1-1): KAGVTQTPRYLIKTRGQQVTLSCSPISGHRSVSWYQQTPGQGLQFLFEYFSETQRNKGNFPGRFSGRQFSNSRSEMNVSTLELGDSALYLCASTRTGVNTEAFFGQGTRLTVV.